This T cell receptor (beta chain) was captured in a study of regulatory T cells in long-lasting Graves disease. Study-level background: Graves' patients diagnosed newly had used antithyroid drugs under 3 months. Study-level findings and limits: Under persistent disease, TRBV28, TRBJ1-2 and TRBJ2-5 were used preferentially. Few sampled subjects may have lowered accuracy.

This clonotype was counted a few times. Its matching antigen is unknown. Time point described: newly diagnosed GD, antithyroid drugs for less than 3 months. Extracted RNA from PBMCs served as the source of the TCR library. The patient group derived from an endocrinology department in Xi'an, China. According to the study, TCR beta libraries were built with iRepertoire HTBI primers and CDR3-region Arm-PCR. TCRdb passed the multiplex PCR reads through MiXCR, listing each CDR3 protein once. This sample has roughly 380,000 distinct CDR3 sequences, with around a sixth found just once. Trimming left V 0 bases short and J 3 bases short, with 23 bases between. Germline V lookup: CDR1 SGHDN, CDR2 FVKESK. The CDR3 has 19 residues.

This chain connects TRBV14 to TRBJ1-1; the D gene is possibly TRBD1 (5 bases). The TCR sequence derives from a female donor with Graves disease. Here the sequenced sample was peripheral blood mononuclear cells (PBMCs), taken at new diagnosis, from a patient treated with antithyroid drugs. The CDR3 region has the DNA TGTGCCAGCAGCCAAGATATCCCCTCGGGGGGGGTTAAGGACACTGAAGCTTTCTTT. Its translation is CASSQDIPSGGVKDTEAFF.